The clone carrying this T cell receptor (beta chain) is a singleton in its sample. TCRdb's copy holds only in-frame clones and misses some; the assay was immunoSEQ multiplex PCR. The sample contains roughly 450,000 clones, 90% of which appear only once. The data are from a study of Ad26.COV2.S vaccination and SARS-CoV-2 variants. Treatment: roughly 18 received Ad26.COV2.S at low or high dose, single or two shots; about 5 received placebo; per-sample allocation not given. Sampling was performed 63 days after the first vaccine or placebo injection. The CDR3 has 14 residues. CDR1 MGHRA and CDR2 YSYEKL come from the germline V gene. V was clipped by 4 bases and J by 0 bases, with 7 bases between them.

The TCR comes from a person between 18 and 65 years old who received the Ad26.COV2.S COVID-19 vaccine or a placebo. The gene calls are TRBV4-1 and TRBJ2-1; tentative D call: TRBD1 (5 bases). The input for sequencing was peripheral blood, taken in a trial of Ad26.COV2.S vaccine versus placebo. CDR3 nucleotide sequence: TGCGCCAGCAGCCTCAGGGACTCCTACAATGAGCAGTTCTTC. The encoded protein is CASSLRDSYNEQFF.